This is a list of T cell receptor beta chains from one sample in a study of blood T cell repertoires in COVID-19. Clones were sequenced by immunoSEQ multiplex PCR, and TCRdb holds only the in-frame ones, with some missing. Altogether 130,000 to 150,000 clones are present, more than 75% being singletons, with the ten largest covering approximately 5%. Sequenced input: peripheral blood. Receptors originate from a woman aged 70 to 79 with COVID-19, enrolled during active disease. Each CDR3 is given with its conserved first and last residue. The D gene is left open where the match is weak. Rows may omit the clone size; those that give it use once, few, many or a size class.

j_call	d_call	v_call	clone_size	cdr3_nt	cdr3_aa
TRBJ2-5	TRBD1	TRBV7-9	.	TGTGCCAGCAGCTTAGGACAGGGTGGTGTATTAGAGACCCAGTACTTC	CASSLGQGGVLETQYF
TRBJ1-5	.	TRBV25-1	.	TGTGCCAGCAGTCCCGGGGAAGGTAGCAATCAGCCCCAGCATTTT	CASSPGEGSNQPQHF
TRBJ2-5	TRBD1	TRBV19	.	TGTGCCAGTAGTACCGGGACAGGGAACTCGGAGACCCAGTACTTC	CASSTGTGNSETQYF
TRBJ2-3	TRBD2	TRBV9	few	TGTGCCAGCAGCGTAGCTCCGGGACTAGTCGCAGATACGCAGTATTTT	CASSVAPGLVADTQYF
TRBJ1-1	TRBD1	TRBV5-1	.	TGCGCCAGCAGCACCCGGACAGGCATGAACACTGAAGCTTTCTTT	CASSTRTGMNTEAFF
TRBJ2-7	.	TRBV10-3	.	TGTGCCATCAGTGAGTCGAACGCCGGCTACGAGCAGTACTTC	CAISESNAGYEQYF
TRBJ1-2	.	TRBV6-1	.	TGTGCCAGCAGTGAAGCGTTCAGAACTAACTATGGCTACACCTTC	CASSEAFRTNYGYTF
TRBJ1-2	.	TRBV6-2/TRBV6-3	.	TGTGCCAGCAGTTGGGGACATTGGGAGTATGGCTACACCTTC	CASSWGHWEYGYTF
TRBJ1-1	.	TRBV7-2	.	TGTGCCAGCAGCTCCTTGGCCCCCACAGGGCCCAGGGTGAACACTGAAGCTTTCTTT	CASSSLAPTGPRVNTEAFF
TRBJ1-2	TRBD1	TRBV5-1	.	TGCGCCAGCAGCTCCGGGACAGGGGTCGATGGCTACACCTTC	CASSSGTGVDGYTF
TRBJ1-6	.	TRBV18	.	TGTGCCAGCTCACCATCAACTGGGGGGATCGATTCACCCCTCCACTTT	CASSPSTGGIDSPLHF
TRBJ1-6	.	TRBV6-1	.	TGTGCCAGCAGTGATGCGGGCTCCTATAATTCACCCCTCCACTTT	CASSDAGSYNSPLHF